Reported below is one TCR beta chain. This clonotype was observed a few times. The antigen it recognizes is unknown. Per-base quality was not reported, and no clone a single base away is much larger than it. The CDR3 goes from the cysteine to the phenylalanine over 15 residues. The retained sequence is limited to the CDR3, 45 bases, with the frame set at the first base. Via the germline V gene, CDR1 is ENHRY and CDR2 SYGVKD. V is pruned by 2 bases and J by 5 bases, leaving 8 bases of the junction without a gene match. The method behind the library was 5' RACE. The sequencing machine was an Illumina HiSeq 2500. The second PCR ran for about 6 to 11 cycles and used a J-beta primer mix along with a sample-barcoded 5' primer. A template-switch 5' adaptor carrying 12 random nucleotides introduced a unique molecular identifier onto each TCR beta cDNA molecule. At least 2.5 million CDR3-containing paired-end reads were obtained from each sample. All of the RNA was converted into first-strand cDNA using the Mint cDNA synthesis kit, with a TRBC-specific oligonucleotide serving as the primer. After uracil-DNA glycosylase treatment, a first 18-cycle PCR used universal primers M1SS and BC2_uni_R on all cDNA. Under the source paper's analysis protocol: Normalization of each sample was performed by random selection of 1 million high-quality reads, each carrying a distinct molecular identifier. Reads sharing molecular identifiers were discarded rather than binned into consensus sequences. MiTCR, with a Q25 quality threshold and the strictest error-elimination algorithm, was used for CDR3 identification, clonotype clustering and error correction. A nonparametric unseen species model using Euler transformation provided a lower-bound estimate of total TCR beta diversity. TCRdb's own reprocessing of the public reads used fastp at Q25 and MiXCR and kept productive beta chains. Each entry merges the rows of one CDR3 protein and shows their most common DNA and genes. For this entry, the V and J calls and clone size follow TCRdb and not the study's own pipeline. In all, the sample holds roughly 2 million distinct CDR3 sequences, and approximately 50% of those were seen once. Less than 2.5% of the sample is taken by the ten largest.

The data were obtained in a study of blood T cells in healthy people across ages (dated by TCRdb to between 2014 and 2016). Concerning the study at large: Template switching captured roughly one uniquely barcoded TCR beta cDNA molecule per two T cells in model experiments. The study measured age-related changes in TCR beta repertoire diversity using deep sequencing normalized with unique cDNA molecular identifiers. Donors were grouped into four age groups: young (average about 15 years), middle-aged (around 39), aged (approximately 67) and long-lived (over 80). To avoid experimental bias, donors of different ages were spread randomly across the sequencing lanes. Two additional independent replicas of 1 million unique cDNA reads from the same blood draw were analyzed for two donors (one aged 18 to 30 and one aged 80 or older). Study-wide findings and limitations: The percentage of naive T cells measured by flow cytometry correlated strongly with observed TCR beta diversity. Conclusive comparison of naive and antigen-experienced compartments was prevented by the profiling of bulk unsorted PBMCs. Compared with the aged group, the long-lived group had more naive CD4+ T cells, fewer expanded clones and increased TCR diversity, suggesting age selection. As age increased, observed TCR beta diversity per million T cells dropped in a roughly linear way, and a significant reduction was already evident by age about 36. The CMV infection status of donors was not known, potentially confounding age-related changes in expanded clonotypes. Estimates of total diversity based on one million sequenced T cells were regarded as lower bounds and as underestimates.

The donors were around 39 Caucasian individuals from Russia, aged 6 to 90 years, who were systemically healthy. Ten milliliters of peripheral blood were drawn from each donor into EDTA-treated Vacutainer tubes. Ficoll-Paque density-gradient centrifugation was used to isolate PBMCs, with at least 6.5 million per sample. Trizol reagent was used to extract total RNA from PBMCs, with at least 6 micrograms per sample. The percentages of naive CD45RAhigh/CD27high T cells were determined by flow cytometry on a PBMC aliquot from every donor. The TCR originated in a woman aged 40 to 55 in good health. The chain couples TRBV10-3 to TRBJ2-7, with 8 bases in between that match TRBD2. The specimen sequenced was blood. The nucleotides are TGTGCCATCAGTGAGCGGGGGGGCGCGAACAACGAGCAGTACTTC. This yields the protein CAISERGGANNEQYF.